The entry below gives a single T cell receptor beta chain sequence along with its context. Its antigen is not identified. This sample was included in a study of OX40 agonist ivuxolimab in advanced cancers. The study, taken as a whole, reports: Normalized expansion of T-cell clones was also low for some nonresponders. The mean number of expanded clones was higher in CD8+ T cells than in CD4+. The expanded peripheral T cells' antigen specificity was not determined. The CD4+ and CD8+ T cells in the blood had expanded clonally by week 6 at 0.1 to 3.0 mg/kg.

Clones were sequenced by immunoSEQ multiplex PCR, and TCRdb holds only the in-frame ones, with some missing. This sample carries more than 55,000 clones, about 92% of them seen once, and the ten largest clones take roughly an eighth. V shed 3 bases and J 1 base; nucleotides not matched to a gene: 3. CDR3 length: 14 amino acids. The V gene's germline CDR1 is SGDLS and CDR2 YYNGEE. The sample consisted of CD4+ or CD8+ T cells sorted from blood, taken in a trial of the OX40 agonist ivuxolimab. The J gene is TRBJ1-1, the V gene TRBV9, with 7 bases fitting TRBD1. This clonotype was obtained from an adult with an advanced solid tumor such as melanoma, head and neck, liver or kidney cancer. In DNA form, the CDR3 reads TGTGCCAGCAGCGGACAGGGAGGGAACACTGAAGCTTTCTTT. Amino acids: CASSGQGGNTEAFF.